Here is one TCR beta chain with its context. Its matching antigen is unknown. This entry comes from a study of shared clonotypes between healthy human individuals. The CDR3 loop spans 11 amino acids. Germline V gene sequence: CDR1 MNHNS, CDR2 SASEGT. V was cut by 8 bases and J by 9 bases, with 11 bases left in between. For every subset, genomic DNA was evenly distributed across several immunoSEQ plates. Clones were sequenced by immunoSEQ multiplex PCR, and TCRdb holds only the in-frame ones, with some missing. The table records around 2,000,000 clones, about 95% of them present only once. Naive CD8 cells, CD45RO-negative and positively selected for CCR7, excluded terminally differentiated effector memory CD45RA+ cells. General study results and limits: Relative to memory subsets, naive subsets generally showed larger estimated richness. For naive CD4 cells, roughly 4.6% of clonotypes were shared across a few donors.

The clonotype originates from a man between 18 and 29 years old in good health. The V call is TRBV6-1, the J call TRBJ2-1, with D possibly being TRBD1 (5 bases). Sequenced: naive CD8+ T cells sorted from blood. CDR3 region: CASFGAPEQFF. CDR3 nucleotides: TGTGCCAGCTTTGGGGCCCCTGAGCAGTTCTTC.